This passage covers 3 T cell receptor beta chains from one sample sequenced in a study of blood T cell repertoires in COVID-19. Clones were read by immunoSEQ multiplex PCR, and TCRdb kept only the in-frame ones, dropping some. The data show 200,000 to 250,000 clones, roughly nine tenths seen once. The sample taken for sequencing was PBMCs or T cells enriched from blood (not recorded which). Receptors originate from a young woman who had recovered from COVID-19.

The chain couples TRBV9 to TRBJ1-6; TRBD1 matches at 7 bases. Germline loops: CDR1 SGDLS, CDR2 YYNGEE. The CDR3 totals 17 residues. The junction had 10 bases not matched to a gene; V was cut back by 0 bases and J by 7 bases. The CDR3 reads CASSVDPGTANNSPLHF. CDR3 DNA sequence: TGTGCCAGCAGCGTAGATCCAGGGACAGCCAACAATTCACCCCTCCACTTT.

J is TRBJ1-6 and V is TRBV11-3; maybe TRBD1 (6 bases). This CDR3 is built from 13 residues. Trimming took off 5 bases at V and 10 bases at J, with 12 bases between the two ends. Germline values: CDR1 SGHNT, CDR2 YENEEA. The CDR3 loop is CASSLQGHSPLHF. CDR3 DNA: TGTGCCAGCAGCCTACAGGGCCACTCACCCCTCCACTTT.

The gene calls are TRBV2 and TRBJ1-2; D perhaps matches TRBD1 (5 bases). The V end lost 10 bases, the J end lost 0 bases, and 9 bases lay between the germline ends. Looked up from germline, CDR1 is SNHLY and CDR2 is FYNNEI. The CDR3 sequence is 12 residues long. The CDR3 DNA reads TGTGCCAAGGGGCTCGCTAACTATGGCTACACCTTC. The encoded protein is CAKGLANYGYTF.